This T cell receptor beta chain emerged from a study of CD8 T cells in Susac syndrome. The sample holds one count of this clonotype. Reverse transcription of about 0.45 to 1 ug RNA was performed with random hexamers. In TCRdb, the immunoSEQ multiplex PCR reads were re-called with MiXCR into one record per CDR3 protein. The data contain under 90,000 distinct CDR3 sequences, about 92% of them singletons. This clonotype was obtained from a human donor with Susac syndrome. Sequences were obtained from CD4+ T cells from PBMCs.

The DNA of the CDR3 is TGTGCCAGCAGAATGGGACAGATGAACACTGAAGCTTTCTTT. As protein: CASRMGQMNTEAFF. The gene calls are TRBV6-5 and TRBJ1-1, with TRBD1 identical over 7 bases. The germline CDR1 and CDR2 sequences are MNHEY and SVGAGI. V shed 6 bases and J 0 bases; nucleotides not matched to a gene: 4. The CDR3 is 14 residues long.